This note documents a single T cell receptor beta chain sequence. Its antigen is as yet unknown. These data come from a study of OX40 agonist ivuxolimab in advanced cancers. Study-level background: Of mixed ages from 23 to 79 and averaging around 60 years, the group was more than 65% male. Study-level results: CD8+ T cells showed, on average, more clonal expansion than CD4+ cells. Still undetermined is the antigen specificity of the expanded peripheral T cells.

The repertoire was sequenced with immunoSEQ multiplex PCR; TCRdb's copy has only in-frame clones and lacks some. The sample includes tens of thousands of clones, roughly 80% seen only once; the top ten take less than 2%. Baseline was the first blood sampling point, followed by cycle 4 day 1 and cycle 7 day 1. The receptor's source is an adult with an advanced solid tumor such as melanoma, head and neck, liver or kidney cancer. The sequences come from CD4+ or CD8+ T cells sorted from blood, collected in a trial of the OX40 agonist ivuxolimab.

CDR3 coding DNA: TGCGCCAGCAAAGAGCCTAGCGGGACCTACAATGAGCAGTTCTTC. Protein: CASKEPSGTYNEQFF. The chain is built from TRBV5-1 and TRBJ2-1, with 9 bases aligning to TRBD2. The CDR3 consists of 15 residues. V dropped 6 bases and J dropped 2; count of bases not matched to a gene: 6. From germline, CDR1 is SGHRS and CDR2 YFSETQ.